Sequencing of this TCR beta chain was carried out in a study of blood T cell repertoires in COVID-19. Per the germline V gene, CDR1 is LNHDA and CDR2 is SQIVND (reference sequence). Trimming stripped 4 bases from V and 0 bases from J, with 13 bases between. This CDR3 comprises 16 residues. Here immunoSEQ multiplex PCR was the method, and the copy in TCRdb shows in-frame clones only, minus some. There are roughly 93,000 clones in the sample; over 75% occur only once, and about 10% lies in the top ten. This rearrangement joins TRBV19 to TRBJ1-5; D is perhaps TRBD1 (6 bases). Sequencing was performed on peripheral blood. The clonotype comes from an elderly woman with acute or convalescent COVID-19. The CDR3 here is CASSKGQTNSNQPQHF. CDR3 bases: TGTGCCAGTAGTAAGGGACAAACTAATAGCAATCAGCCCCAGCATTTT.